The next 23 T cell receptor beta chains were all read from a single sample in a study of molecular identifiers for immune sequencing clone quantification. TCRdb re-analysed the PCR reads in MiXCR, keeping a single row per CDR3 protein. The sample has approximately 41,000 distinct CDR3 sequences, around 21% seen once. The sequenced sample consisted of naive CD8+ T cells from blood, with Jurkat cell RNA spiked in. Subset described: FACS-sorted CD8+CD4-CCR7+CD45RA+ naive T cells. These receptors were obtained from a human donor in good health. Some libraries in this study had Jurkat cell RNA spiked in.

This clonotype was observed at least ten times. V and J are TRBV10-3 and TRBJ2-7; perhaps TRBD2 as D (6 bases). The CDR3 consists of 13 residues. Germline V gives CDR1 ENHRY, CDR2 SYGVKD. The V end lost 5 bases, the J end lost 2 bases, and 10 bases lay between the germline ends. The CDR3, as DNA: TGTGCCATCAGTTCTGGCGGGGCCTACGAGCAGTACTTC. Amino acid sequence: CAISSGGAYEQYF.

This clonotype was seen at least ten times. This chain joins TRBV7-3 and TRBJ2-3; TRBD2 aligns across 14 bases. V lost 5 bases, J lost 5 bases, and 3 bases stayed unmatched. The CDR3 is made up of 15 amino acids. Per the germline V gene, CDR1 is SGHTA and CDR2 is FQGTGA. The CDR3: CASSPGTSGRDTQYF. Here the CDR3 DNA reads TGTGCCAGCAGCCCCGGGACTAGCGGGAGAGATACGCAGTATTTT.

This clonotype was recorded many times. The chain has TRBV27 and TRBJ2-7, with D perhaps matching TRBD1 or TRBD2 (5 bases each). V was trimmed by 3 bases and J by 2 bases, leaving 8 bases between them. The CDR3 is made up of 13 amino acids. Germline V CDR1 and CDR2: MNHEY, SMNVEV (reference sequence). The DNA for the CDR3 is TGTGCCAGCAGTTTGCTGGGACCCTACGAGCAGTACTTC. Its translation: CASSLLGPYEQYF.

In its sample, this clonotype was seen many times. J is TRBJ1-3 and V is TRBV20-1, with no clear D. This CDR3 is 12 amino acids long. Per germline, CDR1 DFQATT and CDR2 SNEGSKA (reference sequence). The V end was cut by 5 bases, the J end by 4 bases, with 9 bases between. The CDR3 sequence is CSAGGPGNTIYF. The CDR3 DNA reads TGCAGTGCTGGTGGACCGGGAAACACCATATATTTT.

In this sample, this clonotype turned up many times. The genes are TRBV24-1 and TRBJ2-7; the D gene is possibly TRBD2 (6 bases). V shed 4 bases and J shed 4 bases, with 16 bases lying between them. This CDR3 is 15 amino acids long. Germline V gene data show CDR1 as KGHDR and CDR2 as SFDVKD. CDR3 protein: CATSDSRLVSYEQYF. The CDR3 DNA sequence: TGTGCCACCAGTGACTCCAGACTAGTTTCATACGAGCAGTACTTC.

V usage is TRBV12-3 or TRBV12-4 and J usage is TRBJ1-1; D not certain. V was pared by 5 bases and J by 0 bases, with 13 bases between. The CDR3 is 15 amino acids. The CDR3 bases are TGTGCCAGCAGTCTAAACGTAGATATGAACACTGAAGCTTTCTTT. Translated, it gives CASSLNVDMNTEAFF.

Concerning this clonotype itself: This may arise from a read error, as a much more abundant clone is one base away. The CDR3 carries no conserved terminal phenylalanine or tryptophan, so it likely arises from a read error. The rearrangement uses TRBV6-2 or TRBV6-3 and TRBJ2-5; 9 bases map to TRBD1. CDR3 size: 17 residues. Losses at the gene ends were 4 bases for V and 7 bases for J; bases not matched to a gene: 16. Germline V lookup: CDR1 MNHEY, CDR2 SVGEGT. The CDR3 protein is CASSCGSNRGRAATQYL. The CDR3 nucleotides are TGTGCCAGCAGTTGCGGGTCAAACAGGGGGCGCGCGGCGACCCAGTACCTC.

This clonotype was detected ten times or more. V gene TRBV29-1 combines with J gene TRBJ2-7; D is perhaps TRBD1 (7 bases). Germline V gene lookup returns CDR1 SQVTM and CDR2 ANQGSEA. Trimming took off 6 bases at V and 0 bases at J, with 15 bases between the two ends. The CDR3 is made up of 14 amino acids. CDR3 DNA: TGCAGCGTCCGAGGACAGGAGGGCTCCTACGAGCAGTACTTC. Protein: CSVRGQEGSYEQYF.

There are many counts of this clonotype. The V gene is TRBV2, the J gene TRBJ2-1; D not certain. CDR3 length equals 15 residues. V was clipped by 7 bases and J by 2 bases, with 15 bases between them. Germline assignment: CDR1 SNHLY and CDR2 FYNNEI. The CDR3 spells CASKNGRPTYNEQFF. Here the CDR3 DNA reads TGTGCCAGCAAAAACGGCAGGCCGACCTACAATGAGCAGTTCTTC.

By sample fraction, this clonotype is medium-sized. Relative to the germline gene, one junction end is altered; a read error may explain this. The chain couples TRBV28 to TRBJ1-1; the D gene is possibly TRBD1 (5 bases). The CDR3 has 15 amino acids. Germline V gene data show CDR1 as MDHEN and CDR2 as SYDVKM. CDR3 DNA: TGTGCCAGCAGTTCTGAAGTCCGGGGGAACTCTGAAGCTTTCTTT. Translated: CASSSEVRGNSEAFF.

This clonotype was seen many times. The chain carries TRBV7-6 and TRBJ2-5; perhaps TRBD2 as D (5 bases). V was clipped by 1 base and J by 1 base, with 10 bases between them. There are 15 residues in the CDR3. CDR1 SGHVS and CDR2 FNYEAQ come from the germline V gene. DNA of the CDR3: TGTGCCAGCAGCTTAGGAGGGAGCCCCCAAGAGACCCAGTACTTC. Protein sequence: CASSLGGSPQETQYF.

This clonotype showed up many times. The J gene is TRBJ2-3, the V gene TRBV6-1, with 7 bases lining up with TRBD1. In germline, CDR1 is MNHNS, CDR2 SASEGT. V shed 4 bases and J 6 bases; nucleotides not matched to a gene: 16. The CDR3 contains 17 residues. The CDR3 sequence is CASSVITGTAKADTQYF. In nucleotides, the CDR3 is TGTGCCAGCAGTGTAATAACCGGGACAGCCAAAGCTGATACGCAGTATTTT.

This clonotype was seen at least ten times. The J gene is TRBJ1-1, the V gene TRBV19; possibly TRBD1 for D (6 bases). The germline CDR1 and CDR2 sequences are LNHDA and SQIVND (reference sequence). The CDR3 spans 14 residues. Trimming cost V 3 bases and J 0 bases, with 8 bases left between them. As DNA, the CDR3 is TGTGCCAGTAGTATTACAGGGTTGAACACTGAAGCTTTCTTT. It codes for CASSITGLNTEAFF.

This clonotype was seen at least ten times. This chain links TRBV3-1 with TRBJ2-5; tentative D call: TRBD1 (5 bases). Trimming stripped 1 base from V and 5 bases from J, with 14 bases between. CDR1 and CDR2 from the germline V gene are LGHDT and YNNKEL (reference sequence). The CDR3 has 15 residues. The CDR3 bases are TGTGCCAGCAGCCAAGTAGGGGCCCCAGGGGAGACCCAGTACTTC. Protein: CASSQVGAPGETQYF.

This clonotype appeared many times. CDR3 sequence (DNA): TGTGCCAGCAGTTACACCGGGACAGCAGCTAGCACAGATACGCAGTATTTT. It yields the protein CASSYTGTAASTDTQYF. The chain uses TRBV6-6 and TRBJ2-3; 7 bases map to TRBD1. Per germline, CDR1 MNHNY and CDR2 SVGAGI (reference sequence). The CDR3 runs to 17 residues. With V trimmed by 2 bases and J by 0 bases, 8 bases remained unmatched.

This clonotype occurred many times. The chain uses TRBV6-2 or TRBV6-3 and TRBJ1-1; no reliable D call. From germline, CDR1 is MNHEY and CDR2 SVGEGT. The CDR3 length is 12 residues. Trimming removed 1 base at V and 7 bases at J, with 7 bases between. CDR3 DNA sequence: TGTGCCAGCAGTTACTGGAGAAATGAAGCTTTCTTT. As protein: CASSYWRNEAFF.

This clonotype was counted at least ten times. This sequence joins TRBV20-1 and TRBJ2-7, with TRBD2 matching over 11 bases. Germline V gene sequence: CDR1 DFQATT, CDR2 SNEGSKA (reference sequence). Trimming took 6 bases from V and 4 from J; bases not matched to a gene: 5. The length of the CDR3 is 13 residues. CDR3 sequence: CSAHPSGGYEQYF. Written as DNA, the CDR3 is TGCAGTGCCCACCCTAGCGGGGGGTACGAGCAGTACTTC.

The chain combines TRBV9 with TRBJ2-3; perhaps D is TRBD1 or TRBD2 (6 bases each). V gave up 0 bases and J gave up 0 bases, with 11 bases separating them. This CDR3 spans 16 amino acids. Germline CDR1 reads SGDLS; CDR2 reads YYNGEE. The CDR3, as DNA: TGTGCCAGCAGCGTAGAGGACGGGGGCAGCACAGATACGCAGTATTTT. Protein sequence: CASSVEDGGSTDTQYF. Together with reference TRBV9 and TRBJ2-3, the CDR3 gives the full variable domain: DSGVTQTPKHLITATGQRVTLRCSPRSGDLSVYWYQQSLDQGLQFLIQYYNGEERAKGNILERFSAQQFPDLHSELNLSSLELGDSALYFCASSVEDGGSTDTQYFGPGTRLTVL.

This clonotype was observed at least ten times. The chain recombines TRBV27 with TRBJ2-7; possibly TRBD2 for D (5 bases). Germline CDR1 reads MNHEY; CDR2 reads SMNVEV (reference sequence). V lost 5 bases and J 3 bases, leaving 11 bases between the germline ends. There are 13 residues in the CDR3. CDR3 region: CASSVRGRYEQYF. The CDR3 nucleotides are TGTGCCAGCAGTGTCCGGGGTCGCTACGAGCAGTACTTC.

This clonotype was detected ten times or more. V gene TRBV20-1 combines with J gene TRBJ2-7; TRBD2 aligns across 14 bases. CDR3 length equals 17 residues. J was trimmed by 1 base and V by 6 bases; bases with no gene match: 11. Germline V CDR1 and CDR2: DFQATT, SNEGSKA (reference sequence). For the CDR3, the DNA is TGCAGTGCCGAGGGGACTAGCGGGGGTGTCTCGTCCTACGAGCAGTACTTC. Encoded protein: CSAEGTSGGVSSYEQYF.

Many counts were recorded for this clonotype. The V and J genes are TRBV6-5 and TRBJ1-5; D is perhaps TRBD1 (5 bases). The CDR3 totals 16 residues. V was pared by 0 bases and J by 2 bases, with 11 bases between. Germline V lookup: CDR1 MNHEY, CDR2 SVGAGI. CDR3 amino acids: CASSYSPPGGNQPQHF. DNA of the CDR3: TGTGCCAGCAGTTACTCTCCCCCGGGGGGCAATCAGCCCCAGCATTTT.

This clonotype has a count of ten or more. The rearrangement uses TRBV7-2 and TRBJ2-7; D not certain. The CDR3 runs 15 residues. Trimming took 4 bases from V and 0 from J, leaving 13 bases between them. CDR1 is SGHTA and CDR2 is FQGNSA in the germline V gene. The CDR3, as DNA: TGTGCCAGCAGCTCTTACGGTGATAGCTCCTACGAGCAGTACTTC. This codes for CASSSYGDSSYEQYF.

This clonotype was observed at least ten times. The genes are TRBV5-6 and TRBJ2-7, with a possible D match to TRBD2 (6 bases). Germline loops: CDR1 SGHDT, CDR2 YYEEEE. The CDR3 loop spans 14 amino acids. V lost 0 bases to trimming and J lost 3 bases, with 10 bases between them. CDR3 nucleotides: TGTGCCAGCAGCTTGGGACCGGGAGACTACGAGCAGTACTTC. As protein: CASSLGPGDYEQYF. Complete variable domain (other parts from reference TRBV5-6 and TRBJ2-7): DAGVTQSPTHLIKTRGQQVTLRCSPKSGHDTVSWYQQALGQGPQFIFQYYEEEERQRGNFPDRFSGHQFPNYSSELNVNALLLGDSALYLCASSLGPGDYEQYFGPGTRLTVT.